This passage covers 9 T cell receptor beta chains from one sample sequenced in a study of cytotoxic CD8 clonotypes in ibrutinib-treated CLL (dated by TCRdb to the early 2020s). The intended sense of this specimen's time point label: roughly 2 years on ibrutinib. Library generation was performed with the immunoSEQ multiplex PCR assay. TCRdb retrieved this table from immuneACCESS and kept in-frame rearrangements only. Not all clones are present; in checked studies, unresolved V genes account for under half, and no reason is known for the remainder. This sample comprises 150,000 to 250,000 clones, around 72% of them detected only once. Around 15% of the sample rests with the top ten. The specimen was PBMCs, collected after 24 months of ibrutinib treatment. These receptors all come from a human donor with chronic lymphocytic leukemia.

This chain joins TRBV9 and TRBJ2-3; D gene ambiguous. CDR1 is SGDLS, CDR2 YYNGEE, per germline. There are 13 residues in the CDR3. Deletions cut 0 bases from V and 2 bases from J, with 4 bases between. Written as DNA, the CDR3 is TGTGCCAGCAGCGTAGATTTCACAGATACGCAGTATTTT. Translated, it gives CASSVDFTDTQYF.

The chain carries TRBV25-1 and TRBJ2-7; TRBD2 might be the D (5 bases). Per the germline V gene, CDR1 is MGHDK and CDR2 is SYGVNS. V dropped 2 bases and J dropped 2 bases, with 10 bases sitting between them. This CDR3 is built from 14 residues. CDR3 in DNA: TGTGCCAGCAGTGAAACTAGGCCCCCCTACGAGCAGTACTTC. This encodes CASSETRPPYEQYF.

This sequence joins TRBV28 and TRBJ1-5; perhaps TRBD1 as D (5 bases). The CDR3 contains 14 residues. Germline assignment: CDR1 MDHEN and CDR2 SYDVKM. Trimming removed 8 bases at V and 3 bases at J, with 14 bases between. This CDR3 is CASGGTDDNQPQHF. In DNA form, the CDR3 reads TGTGCCAGCGGAGGGACGGACGACAATCAGCCCCAGCATTTT.

This chain links TRBV9 with TRBJ2-7; D not resolved. CDR1 is SGDLS, CDR2 YYNGEE, per germline. Trimming took off 0 bases at V and 0 bases at J, with 13 bases between the two ends. The CDR3 contains 16 residues. The CDR3 region has the DNA TGTGCCAGCAGCGTAGACCCCCGGGTTTTCTCCTACGAGCAGTACTTC. Translating it yields CASSVDPRVFSYEQYF.

The chain employs TRBV18 and TRBJ1-1; D ambiguous. Trimming took 3 bases from V and 5 from J, leaving 7 bases between them. The CDR3 has 12 residues. The germline V gene encodes CDR1 KGHSH and CDR2 LQKENI. CDR3 sequence (DNA): TGTGCCAGCTCACCCAGTAGTACTGAAGCTTTCTTT. The encoded protein is CASSPSSTEAFF.

The J gene is TRBJ2-3, the V gene TRBV7-9; a possible D gene is TRBD1 (7 bases). V lost 5 bases to trimming and J lost 2 bases, with 14 bases between them. In germline, CDR1 is SEHNR, CDR2 FQNEAQ (reference sequence). The CDR3 has 15 amino acids. CDR3 sequence (DNA): TGTGCCAGCAGCCGACAGGGACTTAACACAGATACGCAGTATTTT. It translates to CASSRQGLNTDTQYF.

V and J are TRBV5-1 and TRBJ2-1; TRBD1 matches 11 bases. This CDR3 spans 15 amino acids. V shed 4 bases, J shed 4 bases, and the junction held 4 bases outside the gene matches. CDR1 is SGHRS and CDR2 is YFSETQ in the germline V gene. CDR3 in amino acids: CASSRGQGEYNEQFF. CDR3 in DNA: TGCGCCAGCAGCAGGGGACAGGGGGAATACAATGAGCAGTTCTTC.

The chain has TRBV5-6 and TRBJ2-5; D not certain. Germline-derived CDR1 and CDR2 are SGHDT and YYEEEE. There are 13 residues in the CDR3. The germline V and J ends were trimmed by 0 bases and 4 bases, with 7 bases remaining between them. The CDR3 coding sequence is TGTGCCAGCAGCTTGGTGCAGGCAGAGACCCAGTACTTC. This translates into CASSLVQAETQYF. The complete variable domain, with remaining parts taken from reference TRBV5-6 and TRBJ2-5, reads DAGVTQSPTHLIKTRGQQVTLRCSPKSGHDTVSWYQQALGQGPQFIFQYYEEEERQRGNFPDRFSGHQFPNYSSELNVNALLLGDSALYLCASSLVQAETQYFGPGTRLLVL.

J is TRBJ2-1 and V is TRBV7-8; TRBD1 might be the D (7 bases). Trimming took off 5 bases at V and 7 bases at J, with 18 bases between the two ends. This CDR3 spans 15 amino acids. Per germline, CDR1 SGHVS and CDR2 FQNEAQ. The CDR3 DNA is TGTGCCAGCAGCCAAAGGGGGCCTAGCGCTAATGAGCAGTTCTTC. The encoded protein is CASSQRGPSANEQFF.